Reported below is one TCR beta chain. The entry originates in a study of blood T cell repertoires in COVID-19. With V trimmed by 4 bases and J by 3 bases, 10 bases remained unmatched. This CDR3 contains 16 residues. From germline, CDR1 is SGHRS and CDR2 YFSETQ. Some clones are missing from TCRdb's copy, which holds only in-frame ones; the method was immunoSEQ multiplex PCR. Of 250,000 or so clones listed, around nine tenths are singletons. Recovered status in Cohort 3 required two negative PCRs, clearance, or symptom resolution. Material for sequencing was PBMCs or T cells enriched from blood (not recorded which). J is TRBJ2-3 and V is TRBV5-1, with 8 nucleotides matching TRBD2. This TCR came from a man aged 35 to 55 who had recovered from COVID-19. The CDR3 bases are TGCGCCAGCAGCAAAGTAGCGGGAAGTGGGACAGATACGCAGTATTTT. Its protein product is CASSKVAGSGTDTQYF.